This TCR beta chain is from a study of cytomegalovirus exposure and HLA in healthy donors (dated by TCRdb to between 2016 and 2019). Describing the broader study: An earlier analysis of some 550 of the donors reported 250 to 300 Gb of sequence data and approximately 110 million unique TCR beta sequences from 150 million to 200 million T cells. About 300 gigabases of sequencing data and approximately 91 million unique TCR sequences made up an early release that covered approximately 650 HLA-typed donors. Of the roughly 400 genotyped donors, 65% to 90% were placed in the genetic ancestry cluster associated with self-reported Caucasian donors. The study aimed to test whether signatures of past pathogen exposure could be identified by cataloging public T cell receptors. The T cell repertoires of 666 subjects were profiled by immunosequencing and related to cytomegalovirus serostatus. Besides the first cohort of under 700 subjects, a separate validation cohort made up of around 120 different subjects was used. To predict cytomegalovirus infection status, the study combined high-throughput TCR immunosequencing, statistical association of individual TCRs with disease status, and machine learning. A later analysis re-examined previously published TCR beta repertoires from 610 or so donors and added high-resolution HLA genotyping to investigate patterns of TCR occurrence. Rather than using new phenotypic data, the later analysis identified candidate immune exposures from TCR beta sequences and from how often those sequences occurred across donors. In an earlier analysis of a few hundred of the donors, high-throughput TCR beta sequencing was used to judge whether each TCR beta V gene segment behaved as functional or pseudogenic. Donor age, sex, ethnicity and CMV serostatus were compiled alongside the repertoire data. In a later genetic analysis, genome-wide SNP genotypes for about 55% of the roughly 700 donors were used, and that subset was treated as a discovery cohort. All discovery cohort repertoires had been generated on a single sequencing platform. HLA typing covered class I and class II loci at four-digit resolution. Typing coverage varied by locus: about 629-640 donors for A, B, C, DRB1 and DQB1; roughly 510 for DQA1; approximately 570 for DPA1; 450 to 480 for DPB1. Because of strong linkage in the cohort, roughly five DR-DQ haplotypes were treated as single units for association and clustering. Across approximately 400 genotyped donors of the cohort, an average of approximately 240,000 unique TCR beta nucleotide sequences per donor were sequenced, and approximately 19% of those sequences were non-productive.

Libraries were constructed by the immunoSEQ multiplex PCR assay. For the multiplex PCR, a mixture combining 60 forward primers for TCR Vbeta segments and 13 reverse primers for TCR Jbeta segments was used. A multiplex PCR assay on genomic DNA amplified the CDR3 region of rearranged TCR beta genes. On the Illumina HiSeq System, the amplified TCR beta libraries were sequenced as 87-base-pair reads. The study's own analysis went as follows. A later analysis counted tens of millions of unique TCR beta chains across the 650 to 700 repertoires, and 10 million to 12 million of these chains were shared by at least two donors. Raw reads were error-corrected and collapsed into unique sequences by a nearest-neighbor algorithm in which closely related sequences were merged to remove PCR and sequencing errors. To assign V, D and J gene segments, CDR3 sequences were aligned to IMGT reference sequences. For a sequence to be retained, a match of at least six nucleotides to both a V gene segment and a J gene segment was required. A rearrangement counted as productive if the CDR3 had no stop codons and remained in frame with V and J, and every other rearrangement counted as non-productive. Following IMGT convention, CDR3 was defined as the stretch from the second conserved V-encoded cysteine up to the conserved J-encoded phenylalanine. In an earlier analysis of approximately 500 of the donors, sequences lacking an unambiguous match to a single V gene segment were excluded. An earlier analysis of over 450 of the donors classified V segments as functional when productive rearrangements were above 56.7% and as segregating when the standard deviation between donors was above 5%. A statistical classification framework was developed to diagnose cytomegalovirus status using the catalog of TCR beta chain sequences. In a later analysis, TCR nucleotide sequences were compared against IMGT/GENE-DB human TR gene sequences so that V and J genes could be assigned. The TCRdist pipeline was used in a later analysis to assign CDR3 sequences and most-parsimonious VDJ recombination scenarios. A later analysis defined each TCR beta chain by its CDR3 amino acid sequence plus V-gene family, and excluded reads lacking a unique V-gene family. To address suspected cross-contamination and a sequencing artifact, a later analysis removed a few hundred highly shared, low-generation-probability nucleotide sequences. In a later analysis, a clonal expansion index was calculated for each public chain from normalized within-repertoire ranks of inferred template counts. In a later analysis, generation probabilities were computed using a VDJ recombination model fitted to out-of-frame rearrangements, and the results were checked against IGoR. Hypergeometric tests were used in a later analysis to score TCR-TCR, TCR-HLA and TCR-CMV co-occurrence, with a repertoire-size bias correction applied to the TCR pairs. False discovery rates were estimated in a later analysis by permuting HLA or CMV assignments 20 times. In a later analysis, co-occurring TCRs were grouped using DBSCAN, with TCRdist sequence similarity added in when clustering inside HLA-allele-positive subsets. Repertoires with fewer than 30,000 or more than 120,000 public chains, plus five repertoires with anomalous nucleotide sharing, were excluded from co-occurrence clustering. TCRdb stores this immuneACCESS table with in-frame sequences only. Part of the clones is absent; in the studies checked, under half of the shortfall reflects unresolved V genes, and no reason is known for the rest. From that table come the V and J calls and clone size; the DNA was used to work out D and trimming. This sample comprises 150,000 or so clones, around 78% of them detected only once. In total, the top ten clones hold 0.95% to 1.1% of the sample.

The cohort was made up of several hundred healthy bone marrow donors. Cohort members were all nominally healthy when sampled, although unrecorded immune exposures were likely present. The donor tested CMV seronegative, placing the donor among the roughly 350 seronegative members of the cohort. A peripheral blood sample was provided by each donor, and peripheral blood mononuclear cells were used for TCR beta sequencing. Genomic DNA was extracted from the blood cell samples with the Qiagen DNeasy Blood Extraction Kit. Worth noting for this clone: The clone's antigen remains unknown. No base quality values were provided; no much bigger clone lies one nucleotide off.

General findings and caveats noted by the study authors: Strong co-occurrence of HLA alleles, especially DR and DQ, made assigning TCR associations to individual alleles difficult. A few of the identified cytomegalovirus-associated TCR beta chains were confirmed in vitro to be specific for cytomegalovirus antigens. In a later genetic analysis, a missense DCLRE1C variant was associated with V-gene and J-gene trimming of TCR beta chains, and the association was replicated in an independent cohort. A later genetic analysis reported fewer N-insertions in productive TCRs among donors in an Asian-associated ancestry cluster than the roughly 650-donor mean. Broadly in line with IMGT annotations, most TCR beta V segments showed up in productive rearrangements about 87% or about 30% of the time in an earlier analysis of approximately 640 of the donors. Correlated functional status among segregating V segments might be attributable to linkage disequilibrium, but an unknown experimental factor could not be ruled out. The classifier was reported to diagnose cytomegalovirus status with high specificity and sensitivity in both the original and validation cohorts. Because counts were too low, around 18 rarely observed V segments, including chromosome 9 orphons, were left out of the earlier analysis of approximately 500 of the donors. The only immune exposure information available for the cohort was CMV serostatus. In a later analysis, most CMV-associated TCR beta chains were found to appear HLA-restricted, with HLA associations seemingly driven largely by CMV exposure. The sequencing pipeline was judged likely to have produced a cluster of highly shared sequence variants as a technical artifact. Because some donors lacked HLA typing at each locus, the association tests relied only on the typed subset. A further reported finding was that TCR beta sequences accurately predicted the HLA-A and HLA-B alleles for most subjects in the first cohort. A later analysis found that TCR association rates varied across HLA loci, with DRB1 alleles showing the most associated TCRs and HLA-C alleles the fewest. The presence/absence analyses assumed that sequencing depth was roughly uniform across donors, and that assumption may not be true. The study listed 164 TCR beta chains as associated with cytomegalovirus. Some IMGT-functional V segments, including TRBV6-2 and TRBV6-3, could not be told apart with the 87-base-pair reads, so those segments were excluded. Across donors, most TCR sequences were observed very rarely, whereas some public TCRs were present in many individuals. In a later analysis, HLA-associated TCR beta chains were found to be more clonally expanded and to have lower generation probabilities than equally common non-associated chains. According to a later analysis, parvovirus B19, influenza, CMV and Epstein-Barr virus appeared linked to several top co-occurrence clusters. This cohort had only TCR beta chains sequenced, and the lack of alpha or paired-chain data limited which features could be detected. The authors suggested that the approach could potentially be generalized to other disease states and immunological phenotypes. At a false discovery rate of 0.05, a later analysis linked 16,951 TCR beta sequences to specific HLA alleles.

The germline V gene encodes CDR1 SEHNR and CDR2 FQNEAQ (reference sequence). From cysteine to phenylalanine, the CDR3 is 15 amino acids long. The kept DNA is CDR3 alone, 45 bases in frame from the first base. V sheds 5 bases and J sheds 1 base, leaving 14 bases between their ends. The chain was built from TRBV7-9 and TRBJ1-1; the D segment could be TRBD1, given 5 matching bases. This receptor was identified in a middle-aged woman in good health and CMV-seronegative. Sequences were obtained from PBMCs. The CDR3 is CASSPANTGNTEAFF. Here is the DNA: TGTGCCAGCAGCCCGGCAAACACAGGGAACACTGAAGCTTTCTTT.